This TCR beta chain derives from a study of blood T cell repertoires in COVID-19. Trimming removed 1 base at V and 5 bases at J, with 11 bases between. The CDR3 has 14 amino acids. The germline CDR1 and CDR2 sequences are LGHNA and YNFKEQ. Clones were sequenced by immunoSEQ multiplex PCR, and TCRdb holds only the in-frame ones, with some missing. The repertoire has a few hundred thousand clones, more than 75% of them found once; the top ten carry around 1.5%. The origin of this receptor is a woman aged 45-60 years with acute or convalescent COVID-19. The chain carries TRBV4-2 and TRBJ2-5; TRBD2 might be the D (6 bases). Sequenced sample: peripheral blood. CDR3 nucleotides: TGTGCCAGCAGCCAAGCCAGGGCGGGGGAGACCCAGTACTTC. Protein sequence: CASSQARAGETQYF.